This record covers a single T cell receptor beta chain. The authors' processing: Using reference gene primer amplification, nucleated cell counts were estimated. Sequencing was performed with immunoSEQ multiplex PCR; in TCRdb, only in-frame clones are kept and a portion is missing. From that table come the V and J calls and clone size; the DNA was used to work out D and trimming. The sample consists of tens of thousands of clones, 76% of them appearing once. The sample originates from a study of blood T cell repertoires in COVID-19. The germline gives CDR1 SGHRS, CDR2 YFSETQ. This CDR3 has 14 amino acids. V gave up 6 bases and J gave up 6 bases, with 18 bases separating them.

The source is a man between 65 and 80 years old with active or convalescent COVID-19. Sequencing was carried out using peripheral blood. The chain recombines TRBV5-1 with TRBJ1-2; D is undetermined. DNA of the CDR3: TGCGCCAGCATGACTGCCCCGGAGGGAAATGGCTACACCTTC. It encodes CASMTAPEGNGYTF.